This T cell receptor (beta chain) came from a study of vaccination and CD4 T cells after COVID-19. Concerning this clonotype: Its antigen is unknown.

The CDR3 spans 15 residues. V dropped 2 bases and J dropped 11; count of bases not matched to a gene: 5. Germline CDR1 is MNHEY and CDR2 is SMNVEV (reference sequence). Researchers used the Oncomine TCR Beta short-read assay to sequence DNA from cultured CD4+ T cells. TCRdb reprocessed the PCR reads with MiXCR, giving one entry per CDR3 protein. The table records over 15,000 distinct CDR3 sequences, over 50% of them present only once. Specified treatment: approximately 11-day PBMC culture with coronavirus spike peptide pools or control peptides (ViraFEST assay). This chain uses TRBV27 with TRBJ1-6, with 11 positions matching TRBD1. This sequence originates from a human donor who had recovered from COVID-19. Sequenced: CD4+ T cells from blood, cultured in vitro. For the CDR3, the DNA is TGTGCCAGCAGTTTAAGGACAGGGGGCAAGACACCCCTCCACTTT. This sequence encodes CASSLRTGGKTPLHF.